Below are 25 T cell receptor beta chains sequenced from a single sample in a study of vaccination and CD4 T cells after COVID-19. An Oncomine TCR Beta short-read assay was used to sequence the DNA from cultured CD4+ T cells. TCRdb reprocessed the PCR reads via MiXCR and lists one record per CDR3 protein. This repertoire shows 8,500 to 14,000 distinct CDR3 sequences, 25% to 30% found once; its top ten account for around 22%. What these receptors recognize is not known. Documented treatment: roughly nine-day PBMC culture with coronavirus spike peptide pools or control peptides (ViraFEST assay). What was sequenced was cultured CD4+ T cells from blood. Receptors were obtained from a human donor with COVID-19.

The chain uses TRBV21-1 and TRBJ2-1. TRBV21-1 is flagged as a pseudogene. CDR3 length: 16 amino acids. CDR3 nucleotide sequence: TGTGCCAGCAGCAGCCTTGTGGGAGACTCCTACAATGAGCAGTTCTTC. It is translated as CASSSLVGDSYNEQFF.

The rearrangement links TRBV24-1 to TRBJ1-2, with 7 bases identical to TRBD1. Trimming removed 3 bases from V and 8 bases from J; junction bases left unmatched: 20. The CDR3 totals 18 residues. Per the germline V gene, CDR1 is KGHDR and CDR2 is SFDVKD. CDR3 loop: CATSDPHNPDRDQEGYTF. The DNA of the CDR3 is TGTGCCACCAGTGATCCCCATAATCCCGACAGGGACCAGGAAGGCTACACCTTC.

The rearrangement joins TRBV11-3 to TRBJ2-2; possible D gene TRBD1, 5 bases. The germline V and J ends were trimmed by 5 bases and 1 base, with 8 bases remaining between them. Germline V gene lookup returns CDR1 SGHNT and CDR2 YENEEA. The CDR3 is made up of 14 amino acids. CDR3 sequence (DNA): TGTGCCAGCAGCAAAGGACAGAACACCGGGGAGCTGTTTTTT. Protein sequence: CASSKGQNTGELFF.

The chain joins TRBV27 to TRBJ1-2; no clear D gene. Germline V gene data show CDR1 as MNHEY and CDR2 as SMNVEV (reference sequence). The CDR3 totals 16 residues. V was pared by 4 bases and J by 6 bases, with 21 bases between. CDR3 protein: CASSSYKVPKSDGYTF. CDR3 bases: TGTGCCAGCAGTTCATACAAGGTCCCTAAGTCGGATGGCTACACCTTC.

Only a few counts were recorded for this clonotype. The chain uses TRBV2 and TRBJ2-5; 12 positions match TRBD2. Germline CDR1 is SNHLY and CDR2 is FYNNEI. The CDR3 sequence is 15 residues long. V lost 7 bases, J lost 5 bases, and 8 bases stayed unmatched. The CDR3 reads CASNSLAGGVETQYF. DNA of the CDR3: TGTGCCAGCAATTCACTAGCGGGGGGCGTGGAGACCCAGTACTTC. Filled out from reference TRBV2 and TRBJ2-5, the complete variable domain reads EPEVTQTPSHQVTQMGQEVILRCVPISNHLYFYWYRQILGQKVEFLVSFYNNEISEKSEIFDDQFSVERPDGSNFTLKIRSTKLEDSAMYFCASNSLAGGVETQYFGPGTRLLVL.

The chain combines TRBV11-1 with TRBJ1-1; D gene ambiguous. Per the germline V gene, CDR1 is SGHAT and CDR2 is FQDESV (reference sequence). The CDR3 has 14 residues. Trimming stripped 5 bases from V and 1 base from J, with 11 bases between. This CDR3 reads CASSRNPGNTEAFF. In nucleotides, the CDR3 is TGTGCCAGCAGCCGCAACCCAGGGAACACTGAAGCTTTCTTT.

V usage is TRBV14 and J usage is TRBJ2-5; 8 bases agree with TRBD1. Germline CDR1 is SGHDN and CDR2 is FVKESK. The length of the CDR3 is 16 residues. V was clipped by 0 bases and J by 5 bases; unmatched bases: 8. The CDR3 region is CASSQDSNRGLETQYF. CDR3 nucleotide sequence: TGTGCCAGCAGCCAAGATTCGAACAGGGGGTTGGAGACCCAGTACTTC.

This clonotype was detected a few times. The chain recombines TRBV7-2 with TRBJ1-5; 7 bases agree with TRBD1. The CDR3 totals 15 residues. Per the germline V gene, CDR1 is SGHTA and CDR2 is FQGNSA. The V segment lost 4 bases and the J segment 4 bases; nucleotides outside the gene matches: 7. The CDR3 loop reads CASSSRQGRNQPQHF. CDR3 bases: TGTGCCAGCAGCTCGAGACAGGGAAGGAATCAGCCCCAGCATTTT. Complete variable domain (other parts from reference TRBV7-2 and TRBJ1-5): GAGVSQSPSNKVTEKGKDVELRCDPISGHTALYWYRQSLGQGLEFLIYFQGNSAPDKSGLPSDRFSAERTGGSVSTLTIQRTQQEDSAVYLCASSSRQGRNQPQHFGDGTRLSIL.

Only a few counts were recorded for this clonotype. The chain couples TRBV20-1 to TRBJ1-1; 7 positions agree with TRBD1. Looked up from germline, CDR1 is DFQATT and CDR2 is SNEGSKA (reference sequence). The J segment lost 1 base and the V segment lost 6 bases, leaving 8 bases of the junction unmatched. This CDR3 is 14 amino acids long. This CDR3 reads CSAESRDRNTEAFF. The CDR3 DNA is TGCAGTGCCGAGTCCCGGGACAGGAACACTGAAGCTTTCTTT.

The rearrangement links TRBV6-1 to TRBJ2-3; D is uncertain. Trimming pared 7 bases from V and 4 bases from J, leaving 9 bases between. Germline V lookup: CDR1 MNHNS, CDR2 SASEGT. This CDR3 region has 12 residues. CDR3 DNA: TGTGCCAGCAATGGGCCCCCAGATACGCAGTATTTT. Protein product: CASNGPPDTQYF.

This chain uses TRBV28 with TRBJ2-3, with D unresolved. V lost 2 bases and J lost 3, with 6 bases in between. Germline V gene lookup returns CDR1 MDHEN and CDR2 SYDVKM. The CDR3 length is 13 residues. The CDR3 DNA reads as TGTGCCAGCAGTTTACCCTTGACAGATACGCAGTATTTT. It codes for CASSLPLTDTQYF.

This clonotype was observed a handful of times. The J gene is TRBJ1-1, the V gene TRBV11-2; TRBD1 aligns across 9 bases. With V trimmed by 0 bases and J by 2 bases, 10 bases remained unmatched. This CDR3 is built from 18 residues. CDR1 is SGHAT, CDR2 FQNNGV, per germline. The chain's CDR3 is CASSLDLVLDRGNTEAFF. CDR3 bases: TGTGCCAGCAGCTTAGATCTGGTCCTGGACAGGGGAAACACTGAAGCTTTCTTT.

This clonotype showed up just a few times. The chain has TRBV5-1 and TRBJ2-5; no firm D call. V lost 1 base, J lost 5 bases, and 12 bases lay in between. Germline assignment: CDR1 SGHRS and CDR2 YFSETQ. This CDR3 comprises 14 residues. CDR3: CASSLIFLGETQYF. DNA of the CDR3: TGCGCCAGCAGCTTGATTTTCCTCGGGGAGACCCAGTACTTC.

The CDR3 DNA follows: TGTGCCAGCAGTGACTTTGCAGGGTTCGGCAATGAGCAGTTCTTC. Translation gives CASSDFAGFGNEQFF. The chain carries TRBV6-1 and TRBJ2-1; perhaps TRBD1 as D (5 bases). The V end lost 3 bases, the J end lost 6 bases, and 15 bases lay between the germline ends. In germline, CDR1 is MNHNS, CDR2 SASEGT. This CDR3 has 15 residues.

The V call is TRBV19, the J call TRBJ1-2; 10 bases map to TRBD1. Trimming took 1 base from V and 0 from J; bases not matched to a gene: 2. Per the germline V gene, CDR1 is LNHDA and CDR2 is SQIVND (reference sequence). The CDR3 contains 16 residues. CDR3 loop: CASSIVGTGANYGYTF. DNA of the CDR3: TGTGCCAGTAGTATAGTAGGGACAGGGGCTAACTATGGCTACACCTTC.

This clonotype appeared a few times. This chain connects TRBV27 to TRBJ1-2; TRBD1 matches 12 bases. The ends lost 6 bases at V and 6 bases at J; junction bases unmatched: 5. CDR3 length: 14 amino acids. Germline V gene lookup returns CDR1 MNHEY and CDR2 SMNVEV (reference sequence). DNA for the CDR3: TGTGCCAGCAGCTACCGGGACAGGGGGCATGGCTACACCTTC. Amino acids: CASSYRDRGHGYTF.

This clonotype occurred a few times. The rearrangement links TRBV6-5 to TRBJ2-4; no clear D. Trimming shortened V by 4 bases and J by 14 bases, and 12 bases separated the two germline ends. The CDR3 has 11 residues. Germline lookup yields CDR1 MNHEY and CDR2 SVGAGI. CDR3 nucleotides: TGTGCCAGCAGTTCGGGCATCCGAGAGTACTTC. It yields the protein CASSSGIREYF.

The genes are TRBV6-1 and TRBJ2-4, with D hard to call. Trimming stripped 6 bases from V and 5 bases from J, with 14 bases between. Germline assignment: CDR1 MNHNS and CDR2 SASEGT. This CDR3 spans 14 amino acids. The CDR3 DNA follows: TGTGCCAGCAGAGGTGGTTGGTCCCAAAACATTCAGTACTTC. This encodes CASRGGWSQNIQYF.

This clonotype is termed medium-sized (0.01 to 0.1%). The chain recombines TRBV20-1 with TRBJ1-1; D remains unclear. V lost 5 bases and J lost 8, with 15 bases in between. The CDR3 is made up of 12 amino acids. The germline V gene encodes CDR1 DFQATT and CDR2 SNEGSKA (reference sequence). The CDR3 region is CSAFDNTQEAFF. The CDR3 DNA is TGCAGTGCTTTCGACAATACCCAAGAAGCTTTCTTT.

In its sample, this clonotype was seen a few times. The rearrangement joins TRBV7-9 to TRBJ2-7; 10 positions agree with TRBD1. Germline assignment: CDR1 SEHNR and CDR2 FQNEAQ (reference sequence). This CDR3 spans 16 amino acids. V shed 0 bases, J shed 2 bases, and the junction held 4 bases outside the gene matches. CDR3 protein: CASSLATGTGAYEQYF. The CDR3 nucleotides read TGTGCCAGCAGCTTAGCTACCGGGACAGGGGCCTACGAGCAGTACTTC.

The genes are TRBV20-1 and TRBJ1-4; D perhaps matches TRBD1 (5 bases). The CDR3 length is 13 residues. The germline V gene has CDR1 DFQATT and CDR2 SNEGSKA (reference sequence). The CDR3 DNA follows: TGCAGCGCCCTTTTGGGGAGGGGTGAAAAACTGTTTTTT. Protein sequence: CSALLGRGEKLFF.

This chain links TRBV6-4 with TRBJ2-1, with D perhaps TRBD1 (5 bases). The CDR3 extends over 15 amino acids. V lost 4 bases, J lost 11 bases, and 21 bases lay in between. Germline CDR1 and CDR2: MRHNA and SNTAGT. As DNA, the CDR3 is TGTGCCAGCAGTGGTACTCCGGGCCAGGGCGATAAGCAGTTCTTC. This encodes CASSGTPGQGDKQFF.

The J gene is TRBJ2-3, the V gene TRBV5-4; 13 bases agree with TRBD2. The V gene's germline CDR1 is SGHNT and CDR2 YYREEE (reference sequence). J was trimmed by 2 bases and V by 5 bases; bases with no gene match: 5. This CDR3 region has 16 residues. CDR3 in amino acids: CASSRTSGGATDTQYF. CDR3 nucleotides: TGTGCCAGCAGTCGAACTAGCGGGGGGGCCACAGATACGCAGTATTTT.

The chain employs TRBV20-1 and TRBJ2-7; 7 nucleotides line up with TRBD1. With 6 bases clipped from V and 2 bases from J, the junction kept 13 bases outside the gene matches. Germline CDR1 reads DFQATT; CDR2 reads SNEGSKA (reference sequence). The CDR3 has 15 residues. The CDR3 reads CSAMDRRRGPYEQYF. The CDR3 region has the DNA TGCAGTGCCATGGACAGGCGAAGGGGACCCTACGAGCAGTACTTC.

This clonotype rates as medium-sized. The rearrangement joins TRBV2 to TRBJ2-2; D unresolved. V was cut by 3 bases and J by 2 bases, with 7 bases left in between. The CDR3 consists of 14 residues. Germline V gene data show CDR1 as SNHLY and CDR2 as FYNNEI. CDR3 sequence reads: CASSEVRNTGELFF. Written as DNA, the CDR3 is TGTGCCAGCAGTGAGGTTAGAAACACCGGGGAGCTGTTTTTT.